A single sample gave rise to the 17 T cell receptor beta chains below, sequenced in a study of T cell responses to AZD1222 COVID-19 vaccine. Only in-frame clones appear in the TCRdb table, and some are missing; sequencing was by immunoSEQ multiplex PCR. This sample has some 120,000 clones, with roughly 89% found just once. The specimen was peripheral blood, collected on day 0 of AZD1222 vaccination. The receptor set was obtained from an adult in good health.

This chain uses TRBV16 with TRBJ1-1; D is perhaps TRBD1 (5 bases). Germline CDR1 is KGHSY and CDR2 is FQNENV. V lost 1 base and J 4 bases, leaving 13 bases between the germline ends. The CDR3 spans 15 residues. DNA for the CDR3: TGTGCCAGCAGCCAATATGGACAACCAGGCACTGAAGCTTTCTTT. Its translation: CASSQYGQPGTEAFF. Filled out from reference TRBV16 and TRBJ1-1, the complete variable domain reads GEEVAQTPKHLVRGEGQKAKLYCAPIKGHSYVFWYQQVLKNEFKFLISFQNENVFDETGMPKERFSAKCLPNSPCSLEIQATKLEDSAVYFCASSQYGQPGTEAFFGQGTRLTVV.

V is TRBV3-1 (or the pseudogene TRBV3-2) and J is TRBJ2-1, with D possibly TRBD2 on 5 matching bases. The CDR3 has 17 residues. From germline, CDR1 is LGHDT and CDR2 YNNKEL (reference sequence). Trimming shortened V by 0 bases and J by 0 bases, and 12 bases separated the two germline ends. This CDR3 is CASSQDSGLSSYNEQFF. The CDR3 bases are TGTGCCAGCAGCCAAGATTCCGGACTTAGCTCCTACAATGAGCAGTTCTTC.

The chain links TRBV24-1 to TRBJ2-5, with a tentative D call TRBD2 (7 bases). The CDR3 is made up of 18 amino acids. The germline gives CDR1 KGHDR, CDR2 SFDVKD. The V end was cut by 3 bases, the J end by 4 bases, with 23 bases between. CDR3 in amino acids: CATSDASSGLIGGETQYF. CDR3 in DNA: TGTGCCACCAGTGATGCCTCTTCGGGACTAATAGGGGGAGAGACCCAGTACTTC.

Comments on this clone: At one boundary the junction diverges from the germline segment, which might be a read error. As DNA, the CDR3 is TGTGCCAGCAGCCCAGGACTAGCGGGAGTCTCCAACGAGCAGTACTTC. Translating it yields CASSPGLAGVSNEQYF. The rearrangement joins TRBV11-3 to TRBJ2-7; 13 nucleotides match TRBD2. CDR3 size: 16 residues. In germline, CDR1 is SGHNT, CDR2 YENEEA.

This sequence joins TRBV7-9 and TRBJ1-4; no reliable D call. Deletions cut 5 bases from V and 10 bases from J, with 11 bases between. This CDR3 is 12 amino acids long. Germline V gene sequence: CDR1 SEHNR, CDR2 FQNEAQ (reference sequence). CDR3 in DNA: TGTGCCAGCAGCCCCAACGGAGGAAAACTGTTTTTT. The encoded protein is CASSPNGGKLFF.

This rearrangement joins TRBV7-8 to TRBJ1-5; 7 bases fit TRBD1. The CDR3 has 16 residues. J gave up 4 bases and V 0 bases, and 6 bases lay outside the gene matches. Germline V gene lookup returns CDR1 SGHVS and CDR2 FQNEAQ. For the CDR3, the DNA is TGTGCCAGCAGCTTAGCGGCGGACAGGAGAAATCAGCCCCAGCATTTT. Its translation is CASSLAADRRNQPQHF.

The chain has TRBV27 and TRBJ2-2; 14 bases align to TRBD2. Losses at the gene ends were 0 bases for V and 4 bases for J; bases not matched to a gene: 7. The CDR3 has 19 residues. From germline, CDR1 is MNHEY and CDR2 SMNVEV (reference sequence). The CDR3 loop reads CASSLSRLAGGPSTGELFF. The CDR3 coding sequence is TGTGCCAGCAGTTTATCTCGACTAGCGGGAGGGCCTAGCACCGGGGAGCTGTTTTTT.

The V call is TRBV7-2, the J call TRBJ2-1, with TRBD2 matching over 8 bases. The junction had 2 bases not matched to a gene; V was cut back by 4 bases and J by 0 bases. The CDR3 extends over 15 amino acids. From germline, CDR1 is SGHTA and CDR2 FQGNSA. The CDR3 DNA sequence: TGTGCCAGCAGCTATACTAGCGGCTCCTACAATGAGCAGTTCTTC. Its translation: CASSYTSGSYNEQFF.

The chain has TRBV14 and TRBJ2-7; D not resolved. The CDR3 runs to 11 residues. Trimming left V 10 bases short and J 2 bases short, with 9 bases between. CDR1 is SGHDN and CDR2 is FVKESK in the germline V gene. The CDR3 DNA reads TGTGCCATCCTCTTTGCCTACGAGCAGTACTTC. This encodes CAILFAYEQYF.

The rearrangement joins TRBV6-6 to TRBJ1-2; the match to TRBD1 covers 11 bases. V gave up 2 bases and J gave up 7 bases; unmatched junction bases: 9. The germline gives CDR1 MNHNY, CDR2 SVGAGI (reference sequence). The CDR3 is made up of 16 amino acids. In DNA form, the CDR3 reads TGTGCCAGCAGTTACGTTGCCGGGACAGGGGGTGGTGGCTACACCTTC. Encoded protein: CASSYVAGTGGGGYTF.

This chain joins TRBV5-6 and TRBJ1-5; tentative D call: TRBD1 (5 bases). V lost 2 bases to trimming and J lost 0 bases, with 18 bases between them. CDR3 length: 18 residues. Germline CDR1 reads SGHDT; CDR2 reads YYEEEE. DNA for the CDR3: TGTGCCAGCAGCTTTGGCGACAGACCAACTTTTAGCAATCAGCCCCAGCATTTT. Translated: CASSFGDRPTFSNQPQHF. The variable domain in full, completed from reference TRBV5-6 and TRBJ1-5, reads DAGVTQSPTHLIKTRGQQVTLRCSPKSGHDTVSWYQQALGQGPQFIFQYYEEEERQRGNFPDRFSGHQFPNYSSELNVNALLLGDSALYLCASSFGDRPTFSNQPQHFGDGTRLSIL.

The chain has TRBV19 and TRBJ1-2, with 7 bases identical to TRBD1. Per germline, CDR1 LNHDA and CDR2 SQIVND (reference sequence). V lost 5 bases and J lost 13; bases outside the gene matches: 16. This CDR3 has 14 residues. CDR3 DNA: TGTGCCAGTAGTTTACCTCCGGGCCAGGGGGACCTCACCTTC. This sequence encodes CASSLPPGQGDLTF.

The chain has TRBV21-1 and TRBJ2-3; the table's TRBD2 call for D was not verified on the DNA. TRBV21-1 is labeled a pseudogene. The CDR3 is 14 amino acids. The CDR3 DNA reads as TGTGCCAGCAGCAAAAATAGTTCGTTAGATACGCAGTATTTT. Its protein is CASSKNSSLDTQYF.

The chain is built from TRBV5-5 and TRBJ2-7; 12 bases fit TRBD2. This CDR3 has 18 amino acids. The germline V gene encodes CDR1 SGHKS and CDR2 YYEKEE (reference sequence). J lost 0 bases, V lost 3 bases, and 10 bases had no gene match. The CDR3 coding sequence is TGTGCCAGCAGCTACTACGGTTGGACTAGCGGGGACTCCTACGAGCAGTACTTC. Translating gives CASSYYGWTSGDSYEQYF.

The chain is built from TRBV7-9 and TRBJ2-2; no clear D gene. The length of the CDR3 is 15 residues. Trimming removed 11 bases at V and 0 bases at J, with 16 bases between. CDR1 is SEHNR and CDR2 is FQNEAQ in the germline V gene (reference sequence). The CDR3 DNA sequence: TGTGCCGAACATAGTGGGCCGTCGAACACCGGGGAGCTGTTTTTT. Translating gives CAEHSGPSNTGELFF.

The chain couples TRBV10-3 to TRBJ1-1, with a tentative D call TRBD1 (5 bases). The CDR3 length is 15 residues. The germline V gene has CDR1 ENHRY and CDR2 SYGVKD. V was shortened by 3 bases and J by 0 bases, with 11 bases between the two germline ends. CDR3 region: CAISDQGIMNTEAFF. The CDR3 DNA is TGTGCCATCAGTGACCAGGGAATAATGAACACTGAAGCTTTCTTT.

The V and J genes are TRBV19 and TRBJ1-2, with D possibly being TRBD1 (6 bases). CDR3 length: 15 amino acids. Trimming stripped 3 bases from V and 7 bases from J, with 18 bases between. Germline CDR1 is LNHDA and CDR2 is SQIVND (reference sequence). The CDR3 loop is CASSMPGVKRGGYTF. DNA of the CDR3: TGTGCCAGTAGTATGCCAGGGGTTAAACGCGGTGGCTACACCTTC.